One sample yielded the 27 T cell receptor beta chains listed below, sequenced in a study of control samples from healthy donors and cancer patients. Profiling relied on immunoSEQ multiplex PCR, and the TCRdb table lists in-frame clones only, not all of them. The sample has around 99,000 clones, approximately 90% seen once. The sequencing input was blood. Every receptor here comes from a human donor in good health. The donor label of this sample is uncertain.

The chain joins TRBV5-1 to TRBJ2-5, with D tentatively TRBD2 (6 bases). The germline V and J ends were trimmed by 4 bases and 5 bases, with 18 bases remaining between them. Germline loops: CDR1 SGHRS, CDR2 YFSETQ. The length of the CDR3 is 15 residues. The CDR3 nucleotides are TGCGCCAGCAGCCCGCCGGGGACTCGAGGGGAGACCCAGTACTTC. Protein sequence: CASSPPGTRGETQYF. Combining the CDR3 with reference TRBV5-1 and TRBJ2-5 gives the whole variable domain KAGVTQTPRYLIKTRGQQVTLSCSPISGHRSVSWYQQTPGQGLQFLFEYFSETQRNKGNFPGRFSGRQFSNSRSEMNVSTLELGDSALYLCASSPPGTRGETQYFGPGTRLLVL.

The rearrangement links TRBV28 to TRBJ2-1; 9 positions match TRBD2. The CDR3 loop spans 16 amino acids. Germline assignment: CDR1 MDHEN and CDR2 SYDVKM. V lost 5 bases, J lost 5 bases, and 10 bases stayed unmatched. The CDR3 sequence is CASSPPGAGGHNEQFF. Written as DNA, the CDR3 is TGTGCCAGCAGTCCCCCGGGTGCGGGGGGGCACAATGAGCAGTTCTTC.

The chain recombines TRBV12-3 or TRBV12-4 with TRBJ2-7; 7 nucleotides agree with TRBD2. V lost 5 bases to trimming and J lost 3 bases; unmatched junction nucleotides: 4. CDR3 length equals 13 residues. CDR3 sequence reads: CASSRGVLYEQYF. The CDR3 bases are TGTGCCAGCAGTCGGGGGGTCCTCTACGAGCAGTACTTC.

CDR3 sequence reads: CSALRGSEQYF. The CDR3 DNA reads as TGCAGTGCCCTCAGGGGTAGCGAGCAGTACTTC. The rearrangement joins TRBV20-1 to TRBJ2-7, with D possibly being TRBD1 (6 bases). Trimming took off 6 bases at V and 6 bases at J, with 12 bases between the two ends. The germline CDR1 and CDR2 sequences are DFQATT and SNEGSKA (reference sequence). The CDR3 consists of 11 residues.

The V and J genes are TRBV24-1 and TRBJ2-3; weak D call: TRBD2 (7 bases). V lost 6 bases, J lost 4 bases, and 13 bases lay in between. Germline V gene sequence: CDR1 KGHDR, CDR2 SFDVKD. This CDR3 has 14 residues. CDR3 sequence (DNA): TGTGCCACCAGTAAAAAGGGGGGGGCAGATACGCAGTATTTT. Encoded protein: CATSKKGGADTQYF.

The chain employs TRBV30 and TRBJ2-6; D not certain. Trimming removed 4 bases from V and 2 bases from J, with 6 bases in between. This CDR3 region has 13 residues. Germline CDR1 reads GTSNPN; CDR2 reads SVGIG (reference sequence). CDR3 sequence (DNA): TGTGCCTGGATGCTCCCTGGGGCCAACGTCCTGACTTTC. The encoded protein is CAWMLPGANVLTF.

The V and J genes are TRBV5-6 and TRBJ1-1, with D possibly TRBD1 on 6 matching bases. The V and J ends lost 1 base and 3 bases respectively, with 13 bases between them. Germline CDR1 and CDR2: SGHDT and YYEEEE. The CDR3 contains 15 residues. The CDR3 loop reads CASSLNGGQDTEAFF. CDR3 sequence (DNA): TGTGCCAGCAGCTTGAATGGGGGGCAGGACACTGAAGCTTTCTTT.

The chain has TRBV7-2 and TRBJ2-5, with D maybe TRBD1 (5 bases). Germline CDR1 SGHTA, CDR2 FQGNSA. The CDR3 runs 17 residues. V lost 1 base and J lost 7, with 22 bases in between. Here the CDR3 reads CASSLGIRQWRPLTQYF. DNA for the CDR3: TGTGCCAGCAGCTTAGGTATCCGACAGTGGAGACCTCTGACCCAGTACTTC.

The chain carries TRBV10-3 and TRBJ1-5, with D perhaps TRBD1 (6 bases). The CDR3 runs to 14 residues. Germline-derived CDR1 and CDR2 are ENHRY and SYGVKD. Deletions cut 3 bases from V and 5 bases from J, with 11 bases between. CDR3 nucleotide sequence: TGTGCCATCAGTGACCTTCCAGGGGATCAGCCCCAGCATTTT. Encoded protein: CAISDLPGDQPQHF.

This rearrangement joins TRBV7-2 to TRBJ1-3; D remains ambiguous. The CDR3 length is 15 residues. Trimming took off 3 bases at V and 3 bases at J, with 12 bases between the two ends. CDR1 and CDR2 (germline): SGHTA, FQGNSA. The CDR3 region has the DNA TGTGCCAGCAGCTTGGCGGGGTTTTTTGGAAACACCATATATTTT. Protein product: CASSLAGFFGNTIYF. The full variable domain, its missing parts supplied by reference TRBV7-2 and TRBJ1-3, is GAGVSQSPSNKVTEKGKDVELRCDPISGHTALYWYRQSLGQGLEFLIYFQGNSAPDKSGLPSDRFSAERTGGSVSTLTIQRTQQEDSAVYLCASSLAGFFGNTIYFGEGSWLTVV.

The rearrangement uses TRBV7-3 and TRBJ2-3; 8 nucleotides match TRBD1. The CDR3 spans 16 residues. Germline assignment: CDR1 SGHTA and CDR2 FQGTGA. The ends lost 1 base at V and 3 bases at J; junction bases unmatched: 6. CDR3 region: CASSLRAGTGTDTQYF. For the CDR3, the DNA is TGTGCCAGCAGCTTAAGGGCGGGGACAGGAACAGATACGCAGTATTTT.

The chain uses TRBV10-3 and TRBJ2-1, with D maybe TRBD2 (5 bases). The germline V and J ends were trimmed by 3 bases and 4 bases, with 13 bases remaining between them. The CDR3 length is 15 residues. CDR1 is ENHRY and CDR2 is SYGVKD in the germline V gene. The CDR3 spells CAISEVGESYNEQFF. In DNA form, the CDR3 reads TGTGCCATCAGTGAAGTCGGGGAATCGTACAATGAGCAGTTCTTC.

CDR3 region: CASSILTGRIEQYF. The DNA for the CDR3 is TGCGCCAGCAGCATACTGACAGGGCGCATCGAGCAGTACTTC. The gene calls are TRBV5-1 and TRBJ2-7; 7 nucleotides match TRBD1. This CDR3 region has 14 residues. From germline, CDR1 is SGHRS and CDR2 YFSETQ. V was pared by 4 bases and J by 6 bases, with 10 bases of the junction left unmatched.

The DNA for the CDR3 is TGTGCCAGCAGCTTGGGACCCGAGCAGTACTTC. Encoded protein: CASSLGPEQYF. The rearrangement joins TRBV5-5 to TRBJ2-7, with D unresolved. This CDR3 spans 11 amino acids. The germline gives CDR1 SGHKS, CDR2 YYEKEE (reference sequence). Trimming pared 0 bases from V and 6 bases from J, leaving 4 bases between.

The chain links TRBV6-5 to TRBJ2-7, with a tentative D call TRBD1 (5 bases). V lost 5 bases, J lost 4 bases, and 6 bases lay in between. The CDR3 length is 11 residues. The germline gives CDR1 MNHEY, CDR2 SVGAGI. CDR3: CASSNRYEQYF. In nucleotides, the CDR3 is TGTGCCAGCAGTAACAGGTACGAGCAGTACTTC.

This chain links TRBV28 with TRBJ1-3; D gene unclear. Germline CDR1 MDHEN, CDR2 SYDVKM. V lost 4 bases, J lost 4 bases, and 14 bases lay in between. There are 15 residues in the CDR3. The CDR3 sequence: CASSSRGADGNTIYF. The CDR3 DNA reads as TGTGCCAGCAGTTCCCGGGGAGCTGACGGAAACACCATATATTTT.

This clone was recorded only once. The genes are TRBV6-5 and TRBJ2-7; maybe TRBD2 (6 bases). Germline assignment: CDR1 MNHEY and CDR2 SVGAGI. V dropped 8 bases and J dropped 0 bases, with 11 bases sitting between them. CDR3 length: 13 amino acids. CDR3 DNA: TGTGCCAGCCGGGGGACGGCCTCCTACGAGCAGTACTTC. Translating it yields CASRGTASYEQYF.

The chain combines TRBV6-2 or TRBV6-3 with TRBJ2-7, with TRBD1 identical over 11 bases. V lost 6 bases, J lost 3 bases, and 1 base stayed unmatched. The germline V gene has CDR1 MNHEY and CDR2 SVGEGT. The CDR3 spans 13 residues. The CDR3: CASSGTGGYEQYV. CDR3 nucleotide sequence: TGTGCCAGCAGCGGGACAGGGGGCTACGAGCAGTACGTC.

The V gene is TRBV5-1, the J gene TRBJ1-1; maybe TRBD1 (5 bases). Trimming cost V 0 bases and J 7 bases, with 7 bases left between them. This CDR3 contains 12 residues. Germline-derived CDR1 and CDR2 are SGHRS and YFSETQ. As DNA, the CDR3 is TGCGCCAGCAGCTTGGATGGGGGTGAAGCTTTCTTT. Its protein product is CASSLDGGEAFF. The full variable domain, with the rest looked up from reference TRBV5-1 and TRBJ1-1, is KAGVTQTPRYLIKTRGQQVTLSCSPISGHRSVSWYQQTPGQGLQFLFEYFSETQRNKGNFPGRFSGRQFSNSRSEMNVSTLELGDSALYLCASSLDGGEAFFGQGTRLTVV.

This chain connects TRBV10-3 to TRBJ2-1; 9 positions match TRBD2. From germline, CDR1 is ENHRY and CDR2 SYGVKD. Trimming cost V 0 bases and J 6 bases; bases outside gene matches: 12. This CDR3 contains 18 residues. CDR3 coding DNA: TGTGCCATCAGTGAGTCCCTGGCGGGGGGGCCCTCGACCAATGAGCAGTTCTTC. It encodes CAISESLAGGPSTNEQFF.

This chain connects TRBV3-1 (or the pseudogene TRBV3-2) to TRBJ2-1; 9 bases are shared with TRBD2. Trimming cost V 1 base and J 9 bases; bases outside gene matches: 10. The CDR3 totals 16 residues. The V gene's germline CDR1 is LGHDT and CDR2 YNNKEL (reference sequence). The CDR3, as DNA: TGTGCCAGCAGCCAAGGGGGGACTAGCTTTTTTCCTGAGCAGTTCTTC. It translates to CASSQGGTSFFPEQFF.

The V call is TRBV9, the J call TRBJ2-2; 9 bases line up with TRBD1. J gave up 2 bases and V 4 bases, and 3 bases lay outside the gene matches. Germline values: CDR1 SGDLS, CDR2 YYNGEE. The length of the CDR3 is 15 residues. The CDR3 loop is CASSKQGANTGELFF. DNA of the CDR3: TGTGCCAGCAGCAAACAGGGGGCTAACACCGGGGAGCTGTTTTTT.

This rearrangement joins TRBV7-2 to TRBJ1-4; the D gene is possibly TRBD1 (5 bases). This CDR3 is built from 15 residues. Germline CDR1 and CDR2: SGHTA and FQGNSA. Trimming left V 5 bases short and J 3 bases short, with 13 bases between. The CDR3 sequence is CASSAPGRANEKLFF. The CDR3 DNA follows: TGTGCCAGCAGCGCCCCGGGACGAGCTAATGAAAAACTGTTTTTT.

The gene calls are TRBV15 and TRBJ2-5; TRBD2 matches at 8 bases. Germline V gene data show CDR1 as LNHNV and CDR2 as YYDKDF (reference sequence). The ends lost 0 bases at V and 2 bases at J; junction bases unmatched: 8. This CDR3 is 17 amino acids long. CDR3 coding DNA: TGTGCCACCAGCAGAGATTTCCCGGGGGGGATTCAAGAGACCCAGTACTTC. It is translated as CATSRDFPGGIQETQYF. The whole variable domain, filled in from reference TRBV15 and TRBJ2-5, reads DAMVIQNPRYQVTQFGKPVTLSCSQTLNHNVMYWYQQKSSQAPKLLFHYYDKDFNNEADTPDNFQSRRPNTSFCFLDIRSPGLGDTAMYLCATSRDFPGGIQETQYFGPGTRLLVL.

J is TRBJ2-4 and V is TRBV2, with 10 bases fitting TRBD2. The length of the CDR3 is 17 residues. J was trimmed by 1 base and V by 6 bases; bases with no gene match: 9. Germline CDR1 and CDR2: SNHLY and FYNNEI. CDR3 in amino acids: CASRAAGGPSAKNIQYF. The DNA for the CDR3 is TGTGCCAGCAGGGCAGCGGGGGGGCCCAGCGCCAAAAACATTCAGTACTTC.

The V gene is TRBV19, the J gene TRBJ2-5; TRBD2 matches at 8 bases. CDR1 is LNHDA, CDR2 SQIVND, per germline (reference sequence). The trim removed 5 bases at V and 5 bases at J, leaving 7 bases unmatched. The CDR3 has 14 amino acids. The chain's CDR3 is CASSPQTSAETQYF. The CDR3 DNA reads TGTGCCAGTAGTCCACAGACTAGCGCGGAGACCCAGTACTTC.

CDR3 amino acids: CASSLGRTSPLTEAFF. The CDR3 DNA reads as TGCGCCAGCAGCTTGGGGCGCACTTCGCCGCTGACTGAAGCTTTCTTT. The chain carries TRBV5-1 and TRBJ1-1; the D is unclear. This CDR3 region has 16 residues. Germline V gene data show CDR1 as SGHRS and CDR2 as YFSETQ. V dropped 0 bases and J dropped 5 bases, with 17 bases sitting between them.